This paragraph reports one TCR beta chain. Its specificity is not known. J lost 5 bases, V lost 6 bases, and 11 bases had no gene match. CDR1 is SGHAT and CDR2 is FQNNGV in the germline V gene. The CDR3 sequence is 15 residues long. Regarding treatment: about 20 received Ad26.COV2.S at low or high dose, single or two shots; about 5 received placebo; per-sample allocation not given. Sampling took place 63 days after the first vaccine or placebo injection. This specimen belongs to a study of Ad26.COV2.S vaccination and SARS-CoV-2 variants. Background on the study: Recipients of Ad26.COV2.S got it intramuscularly, once or twice 56 days apart. General study points: Total T cell responses were possibly underestimated by TCR breadth and depth analyses.

The data were produced by immunoSEQ multiplex PCR, yet TCRdb's version contains in-frame clones alone and is incomplete. The sample records around 300,000 clones, 75% to 90% being singletons. The chain combines TRBV11-2 with TRBJ2-5, with TRBD2 identical over 8 bases. This specimen consisted of peripheral blood, obtained in a trial of Ad26.COV2.S vaccine versus placebo. This TCR came from a person between 18 and 60 years old who received the Ad26.COV2.S COVID-19 vaccine or a placebo. The CDR3 protein is CASRVAGSRAETQYF. Written as DNA, the CDR3 is TGTGCCAGCAGAGTAGCGGGGTCCCGAGCGGAGACCCAGTACTTC.